Listed here are 30 T cell receptor beta chains from one sample, sequenced in a study of T cells in Graves' hyperthyroidism and ophthalmopathy. There were TCR beta CDR3 regions amplified from RNA transcripts. Carried out on the TCR CDR3, a first-round RT-PCR used the HTBI primer set. TCRdb re-called the multiplex PCR reads with MiXCR, one entry per CDR3 protein. Of fewer than 700,000 distinct CDR3 sequences listed, roughly 17% were seen once; the top ten hold 15% to 20%. The sample taken for sequencing was blood. The receptors here all came from a woman younger than 35 with Graves' ophthalmopathy.

In this sample, this clonotype turned up once. This sequence joins TRBV7-2 and TRBJ2-1; 13 nucleotides align to TRBD2. CDR3 length: 17 residues. CDR1 and CDR2 from the germline V gene are SGHTA and FQGNSA. Unmatched junction bases numbered 8, after V lost 2 bases and J lost 7 bases. The CDR3 coding sequence is TGTGCCAGCAGCTTAACCGGGACTAGCGGGATTTGGAATGAGCAGTTCTTC. Amino acids: CASSLTGTSGIWNEQFF.

In this sample, this clonotype turned up a few times. The rearrangement links TRBV4-2 to TRBJ2-5, with TRBD2 matching over 9 bases. The CDR3 runs to 16 residues. Germline loops: CDR1 LGHNA, CDR2 YNFKEQ. J gave up 1 base and V 2 bases, and 5 bases lay outside the gene matches. CDR3 sequence (DNA): TGTGCCAGCAGCCAACAAGCTAGCGGGATCCAAGAGACCCAGTACTTC. Protein: CASSQQASGIQETQYF.

The rearrangement joins TRBV25-1 to TRBJ2-2; no clear D gene. CDR1 MGHDK and CDR2 SYGVNS come from the germline V gene. Trimming shortened V by 1 base and J by 3 bases, and 6 bases separated the two germline ends. This CDR3 has 14 residues. CDR3 sequence: CASSEFGDTGELFF. CDR3 nucleotides: TGTGCCAGCAGTGAATTTGGGGACACCGGGGAGCTGTTTTTT.

The CDR3 sequence is CASSEDRYEQYF. Written as DNA, the CDR3 is TGTGCCAGCAGTGAAGATAGGTACGAGCAGTACTTC. V and J are TRBV6-1 and TRBJ2-7; unclear D gene. The CDR3 extends over 12 amino acids. Germline V gene sequence: CDR1 MNHNS, CDR2 SASEGT. The V end was cut by 1 base, the J end by 4 bases, with 5 bases between.

This clonotype occurred many times. The J gene is TRBJ2-5, the V gene TRBV28, with 11 bases fitting TRBD2. V gave up 5 bases and J gave up 3 bases; unmatched junction bases: 8. CDR1 is MDHEN, CDR2 SYDVKM, per germline. CDR3 length equals 16 residues. DNA for the CDR3: TGTGCCAGCAGTCCCTCCCGACTAGCGGGGAAAGAGACCCAGTACTTC. Amino acid sequence: CASSPSRLAGKETQYF.

The table lists this clonotype with many counts. The chain is built from TRBV30 and TRBJ1-5; D is undetermined. The ends were cut back, 0 bases at V and 0 bases at J, with 9 bases in the middle. Germline-derived CDR1 and CDR2 are GTSNPN and SVGIG (reference sequence). The CDR3 sequence is 15 residues long. The CDR3 DNA reads as TGTGCCTGGAGTGTAGGAGATTATAGCAATCAGCCCCAGCATTTT. It encodes CAWSVGDYSNQPQHF.

This chain uses TRBV10-3 with TRBJ1-6; the D gene is possibly TRBD1 (6 bases). V was pared by 6 bases and J by 10 bases, with 16 bases between. CDR3 length: 14 amino acids. Germline V gives CDR1 ENHRY, CDR2 SYGVKD. CDR3 DNA sequence: TGTGCCATCAGCACCGGGACACGAAGCTCACCCCTCCACTTT. Amino acid sequence: CAISTGTRSSPLHF.

This clonotype was picked up a small number of times. This sequence joins TRBV4-1 and TRBJ1-1, with 7 bases fitting TRBD1. Per germline, CDR1 MGHRA and CDR2 YSYEKL. The CDR3 extends over 15 amino acids. J lost 1 base, V lost 10 bases, and 12 bases had no gene match. The CDR3 bases are TGCGCCACTAGACAGGGTCTAAATCCGAACACTGAAGCTTTCTTT. This translates into CATRQGLNPNTEAFF.

This clonotype was seen at least ten times. The chain carries TRBV3-1 and TRBJ2-7, with 7 positions matching TRBD1. The J segment lost 5 bases and the V segment lost 4 bases, leaving 5 bases of the junction unmatched. This CDR3 region has 13 residues. Germline V gene data show CDR1 as LGHDT and CDR2 as YNNKEL (reference sequence). This CDR3 reads CASSPATGDEQYF. In DNA form, the CDR3 reads TGTGCCAGCAGCCCAGCTACAGGGGACGAGCAGTACTTC.

This clonotype was seen just once. The chain uses TRBV5-6 and TRBJ2-2, with D possibly TRBD1 on 6 matching bases. This CDR3 is built from 15 residues. Germline V CDR1 and CDR2: SGHDT, YYEEEE. V shed 1 base and J shed 3 bases, with 10 bases lying between them. CDR3 bases: TGTGCCAGCAGCTTGCCGGGACATTACACCGGGGAGCTGTTTTTT. Translating gives CASSLPGHYTGELFF. Filled out from reference TRBV5-6 and TRBJ2-2, the complete variable domain reads DAGVTQSPTHLIKTRGQQVTLRCSPKSGHDTVSWYQQALGQGPQFIFQYYEEEERQRGNFPDRFSGHQFPNYSSELNVNALLLGDSALYLCASSLPGHYTGELFFGEGSRLTVL.

This clonotype was seen a handful of times. J is TRBJ1-5 and V is TRBV3-1, with D unclear. Trimming cost V 1 base and J 5 bases, with 6 bases left between them. The CDR3 contains 13 residues. Germline V gene sequence: CDR1 LGHDT, CDR2 YNNKEL (reference sequence). CDR3 loop: CASSQGPYQPQHF. The CDR3 DNA sequence: TGTGCCAGCAGCCAAGGTCCTTATCAGCCCCAGCATTTT.

This clonotype has at least ten counts. The chain uses TRBV28 and TRBJ2-3, with D perhaps matching TRBD2 (5 bases). Germline-derived CDR1 and CDR2 are MDHEN and SYDVKM. The V end was cut by 10 bases, the J end by 6 bases, with 20 bases between. The CDR3 consists of 14 residues. The CDR3 is CATRTVNTGDTQYF. The CDR3 nucleotides read TGTGCCACCAGAACCGTTAACACGGGGGATACGCAGTATTTT.

This clonotype was counted at least ten times. This chain links TRBV7-3 with TRBJ2-3; 8 nucleotides line up with TRBD2. Germline CDR1 reads SGHTA; CDR2 reads FQGTGA. V was pared by 0 bases and J by 0 bases, with 11 bases of the junction left unmatched. The CDR3 totals 19 residues. The CDR3 nucleotides read TGTGCCAGCAGCTTAACTAGCGGGGACCCGCCCTTTAGCACAGATACGCAGTATTTT. It translates to CASSLTSGDPPFSTDTQYF.

This clonotype was counted at least ten times. The J gene is TRBJ1-2, the V gene TRBV6-2 or TRBV6-3; the match to TRBD1 covers 7 bases. Germline values: CDR1 MNHEY, CDR2 SVGEGT. The CDR3 is 14 amino acids. V was clipped by 2 bases and J by 5 bases; unmatched bases: 5. The CDR3 sequence: CASSYPGQTYGYTF. The DNA of the CDR3 is TGTGCCAGCAGTTACCCGGGACAGACATATGGCTACACCTTC.

This clonotype was seen at least ten times. The V and J genes are TRBV20-1 and TRBJ2-7, with D unclear. CDR3 size: 9 residues. Trimming left V 5 bases short and J 7 bases short, with 6 bases between. Germline CDR1 DFQATT, CDR2 SNEGSKA (reference sequence). CDR3 residues: CSAGREQYF. CDR3 DNA sequence: TGCAGTGCTGGACGGGAGCAGTACTTC.

This rearrangement joins TRBV30 to TRBJ2-3; D remains unclear. This CDR3 comprises 11 residues. Germline CDR1 and CDR2: GTSNPN and SVGIG (reference sequence). The V end lost 3 bases, the J end lost 6 bases, and 7 bases lay between the germline ends. The CDR3 DNA reads as TGTGCCTGGAGGATTTACGATACGCAGTATTTT. Amino acids: CAWRIYDTQYF.

This clonotype was recorded many times. This chain joins TRBV2 and TRBJ1-1; no definite D call. The CDR3 totals 10 residues. V lost 7 bases and J 2 bases, leaving 2 bases between the germline ends. Germline CDR1 reads SNHLY; CDR2 reads FYNNEI. Here the CDR3 reads CASKNTEAFF. CDR3 nucleotide sequence: TGTGCCAGCAAAAACACTGAAGCTTTCTTT.

A note on this clonotype: Lacking the conserved final phenylalanine or tryptophan, this CDR3 likely reflects a read error. V usage is TRBV7-9 and J usage is TRBJ1-1; TRBD1 agrees at 8 bases. CDR1 is SEHNR, CDR2 FQNEAQ, per germline (reference sequence). The CDR3 contains 15 residues. The trim removed 5 bases at V and 4 bases at J, leaving 9 bases unmatched. CDR3 coding DNA: TGTGCCAGCAGCACATGGACAGGGTCAGGCACTGAAGCTTTCTCT. Translating it yields CASSTWTGSGTEAFS.

Ten or more counts support this clonotype. The CDR3 is CASSPGTSGDYEQYF. CDR3 coding DNA: TGTGCCAGCAGTCCCGGGACTAGCGGGGACTACGAGCAGTACTTC. The chain uses TRBV28 and TRBJ2-7; 13 nucleotides match TRBD2. The CDR3 is 15 residues long. CDR1 is MDHEN, CDR2 SYDVKM, per germline. With 5 bases clipped from V and 3 bases from J, the junction kept 4 bases outside the gene matches.

The chain carries TRBV2 and TRBJ1-5; 9 bases map to TRBD1. The V segment lost 6 bases and the J segment 0 bases; nucleotides outside the gene matches: 9. The germline gives CDR1 SNHLY, CDR2 FYNNEI. The CDR3 loop spans 17 amino acids. As DNA, the CDR3 is TGTGCCAGCAGAGGGGACAGGGCCTCCTATAGCAATCAGCCCCAGCATTTT. Protein: CASRGDRASYSNQPQHF.

This clonotype has at least ten counts. The CDR3: CASWSGGNQPQHF. In DNA form, the CDR3 reads TGTGCCAGCTGGTCGGGAGGCAATCAGCCCCAGCATTTT. The V and J genes are TRBV6-2 or TRBV6-3 and TRBJ1-5; D not certain. The CDR3 extends over 13 amino acids. CDR1 MNHEY and CDR2 SVGEGT come from the germline V gene. V was trimmed by 8 bases and J by 2 bases, leaving 10 bases between them.

This clonotype was observed many times. The chain joins TRBV4-1 to TRBJ2-5; the D gene is possibly TRBD2 (6 bases). Trimming took off 2 bases at V and 2 bases at J, with 18 bases between the two ends. CDR1 and CDR2 from the germline V gene are MGHRA and YSYEKL. The CDR3 totals 17 residues. DNA of the CDR3: TGCGCCAGCAGCCAACTCAGGTTGTACCGGGAGCAAGAGACCCAGTACTTC. Protein product: CASSQLRLYREQETQYF.

This clonotype was counted many times. The chain combines TRBV27 with TRBJ2-7; TRBD1 matches 8 bases. This CDR3 region has 14 residues. Germline CDR1 and CDR2: MNHEY and SMNVEV (reference sequence). The ends lost 1 base at V and 3 bases at J; junction bases unmatched: 2. The CDR3 here is CASSLLGTGYEQYF. The DNA of the CDR3 is TGTGCCAGCAGTTTATTAGGGACAGGCTACGAGCAGTACTTC.

This clonotype showed up many times. The chain combines TRBV30 with TRBJ2-7; 12 bases match TRBD2. There are 17 residues in the CDR3. Germline assignment: CDR1 GTSNPN and CDR2 SVGIG (reference sequence). V trimming: 0 bases; J trimming: 2 bases; junction bases outside the gene matches: 8. In nucleotides, the CDR3 is TGTGCCTGGAGTGTTGCCAGGACTAGCGGGAATACCTACGAGCAGTACTTC. Translation gives CAWSVARTSGNTYEQYF. The whole variable domain, remainder taken from reference TRBV30 and TRBJ2-7, is SQTIHQWPATLVQPVGSPLSLECTVEGTSNPNLYWYRQAAGRGLQLLFYSVGIGQISSEVPQNLSASRPQDRQFILSSKKLLLSDSGFYLCAWSVARTSGNTYEQYFGPGTRLTVT.

A few counts support this clonotype. V gene TRBV5-5 combines with J gene TRBJ2-3; D is uncertain. Looked up from germline, CDR1 is SGHKS and CDR2 is YYEKEE (reference sequence). V lost 3 bases to trimming and J lost 0 bases, with 11 bases between them. This CDR3 has 15 amino acids. The DNA for the CDR3 is TGTGCCAGCAGCTCCCGGGCCGCTAGCACAGATACGCAGTATTTT. Amino acids: CASSSRAASTDTQYF. The full variable domain, completed using reference TRBV5-5 and TRBJ2-3, is DAGVTQSPTHLIKTRGQQVTLRCSPISGHKSVSWYQQVLGQGPQFIFQYYEKEERGRGNFPDRFSARQFPNYSSELNVNALLLGDSALYLCASSSRAASTDTQYFGPGTRLTVL.

To note about this clonotype: Sequence at one end of the junction differs from germline and may be a read error. The gene calls are TRBV10-3 and TRBJ2-1; 10 bases line up with TRBD2. The germline V gene encodes CDR1 ENHRY and CDR2 SYGVKD. The CDR3 length is 16 residues. CDR3 nucleotide sequence: TGTGCCATCAGTGAGCCCGGGACTAGCGTTTACAGTGAGCAGTTCTTC. Translating it yields CAISEPGTSVYSEQFF.

This sequence joins TRBV25-1 and TRBJ2-3; possibly TRBD1 for D (5 bases). CDR3 length equals 15 residues. Between the trimmed V and J ends, which lost 3 bases and 0 bases, there was a span of 10 bases. CDR1 and CDR2 (germline): MGHDK, SYGVNS. The CDR3 DNA follows: TGTGCCAGCAGTGATCCCAGGGCTAGCACAGATACGCAGTATTTT. Protein sequence: CASSDPRASTDTQYF.

The V gene is TRBV27, the J gene TRBJ2-7; 14 nucleotides match TRBD2. The germline V gene has CDR1 MNHEY and CDR2 SMNVEV (reference sequence). J gave up 3 bases and V 4 bases, and 5 bases lay outside the gene matches. This CDR3 has 16 residues. The CDR3 sequence is CASSWGTSGSLYEQYF. The DNA for the CDR3 is TGTGCCAGCAGTTGGGGGACTAGCGGGAGTCTCTACGAGCAGTACTTC.

J is TRBJ1-2 and V is TRBV6-1; D may be TRBD1 (5 bases). CDR1 and CDR2 from the germline V gene are MNHNS and SASEGT. The CDR3 runs 13 residues. V was cut by 7 bases and J by 4 bases, with 13 bases left in between. In DNA, the CDR3 is TGTGCCAGCACCGAGGCGGGGACCTATGGCTACACCTTC. This encodes CASTEAGTYGYTF.

This clonotype was detected only a few times. The CDR3 DNA sequence: TGTGCCAGCAGCCCGTGGGGACGAGCGAGCACAGATACGCAGTATTTT. Its protein product is CASSPWGRASTDTQYF. The genes are TRBV11-2 and TRBJ2-3; D assignment may be TRBD1 or TRBD2 (5 bases each). The CDR3 covers 16 residues. Trimming pared 5 bases from V and 0 bases from J, leaving 15 bases between. Germline lookup yields CDR1 SGHAT and CDR2 FQNNGV.